This T cell receptor beta chain was identified in a study of neurological immune-mediated disorders. From 15-18 subjects, every sequencing run obtained over 190 million TCR-beta sequences. TCRdb used MiXCR to reprocess the 5' RACE reads, holding one entry per CDR3 protein. The sample lists about 49,000 distinct CDR3 sequences; 10% were seen once. Time point of the sample: longitudinal time-point 1 (baseline). The CDR3 extends over 13 amino acids. In germline, CDR1 is SGHTA, CDR2 FQGTGA. For this clonotype: An end of the junction does not agree with germline; a read error may underlie this.

The TCR originated in a woman between 35 and 50 years old in good health. Sequencing was carried out using PBMCs. The chain couples TRBV7-3 to TRBJ1-1, with a weak D call TRBD1 (5 bases). The CDR3: CASSLGANTEALF. In nucleotides, the CDR3 is TGTGCCAGCAGCTTAGGGGCTAACACTGAAGCTCTCTTT.